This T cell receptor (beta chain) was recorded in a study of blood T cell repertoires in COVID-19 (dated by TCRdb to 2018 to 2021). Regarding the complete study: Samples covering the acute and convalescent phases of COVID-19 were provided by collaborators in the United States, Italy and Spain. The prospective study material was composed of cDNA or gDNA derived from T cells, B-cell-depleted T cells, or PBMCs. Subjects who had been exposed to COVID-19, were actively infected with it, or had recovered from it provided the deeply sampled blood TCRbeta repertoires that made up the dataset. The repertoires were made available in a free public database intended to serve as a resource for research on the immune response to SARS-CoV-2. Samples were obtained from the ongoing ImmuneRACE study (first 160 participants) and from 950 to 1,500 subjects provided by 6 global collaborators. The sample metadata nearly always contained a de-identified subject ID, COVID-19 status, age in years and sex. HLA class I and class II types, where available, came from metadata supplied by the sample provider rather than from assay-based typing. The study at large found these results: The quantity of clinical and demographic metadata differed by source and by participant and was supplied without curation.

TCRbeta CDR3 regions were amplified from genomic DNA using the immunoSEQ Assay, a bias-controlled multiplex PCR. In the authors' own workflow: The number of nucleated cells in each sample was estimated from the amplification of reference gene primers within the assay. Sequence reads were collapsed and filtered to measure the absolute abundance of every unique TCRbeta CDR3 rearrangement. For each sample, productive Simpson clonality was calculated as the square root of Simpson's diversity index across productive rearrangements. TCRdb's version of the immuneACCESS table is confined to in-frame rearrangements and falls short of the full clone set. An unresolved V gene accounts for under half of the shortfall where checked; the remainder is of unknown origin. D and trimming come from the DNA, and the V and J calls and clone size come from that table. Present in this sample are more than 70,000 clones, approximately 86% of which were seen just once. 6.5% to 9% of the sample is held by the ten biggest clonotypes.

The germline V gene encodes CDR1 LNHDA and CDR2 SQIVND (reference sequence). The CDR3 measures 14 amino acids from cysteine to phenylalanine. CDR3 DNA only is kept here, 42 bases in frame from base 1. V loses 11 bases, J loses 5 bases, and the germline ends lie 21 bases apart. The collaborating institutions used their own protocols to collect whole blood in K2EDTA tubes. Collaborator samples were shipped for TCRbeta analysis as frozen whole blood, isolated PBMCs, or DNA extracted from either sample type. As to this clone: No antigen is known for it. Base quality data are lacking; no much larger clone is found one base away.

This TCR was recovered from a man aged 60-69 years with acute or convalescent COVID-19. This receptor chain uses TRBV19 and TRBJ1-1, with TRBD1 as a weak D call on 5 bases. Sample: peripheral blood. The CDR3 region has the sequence CACRDGGTRTEAFF. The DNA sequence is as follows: TGTGCCTGCCGGGACGGAGGGACCAGGACTGAAGCTTTCTTT.